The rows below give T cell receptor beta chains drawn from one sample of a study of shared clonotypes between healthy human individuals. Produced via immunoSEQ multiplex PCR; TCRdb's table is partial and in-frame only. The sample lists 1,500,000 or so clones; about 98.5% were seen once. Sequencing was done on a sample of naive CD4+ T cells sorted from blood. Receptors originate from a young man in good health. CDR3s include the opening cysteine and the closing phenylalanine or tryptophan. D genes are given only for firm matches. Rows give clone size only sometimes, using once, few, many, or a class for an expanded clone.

CDR3 protein: CASIQGANYGYTF
CDR3 DNA: TGTGCCAGCATTCAGGGGGCAAACTATGGCTACACCTTC
J gene: TRBJ1-2
clone size: -
V gene: TRBV6-6
D gene: TRBD1
CDR3 length: 13

CDR3 protein: CASSPYGYTF
CDR3 DNA: TGTGCCAGCAGCCCCTATGGCTACACCTTC
J gene: TRBJ1-2
clone size: -
V gene: TRBV2
D gene: -
CDR3 length: 10

CDR3 protein: CASSLIPTGAGNQPQHF
CDR3 DNA: TGTGCCAGCAGCTTAATTCCCACAGGGGCAGGGAATCAGCCCCAGCATTTT
J gene: TRBJ1-5
clone size: -
V gene: TRBV7-9
D gene: TRBD1
CDR3 length: 17

CDR3 protein: CASSVDGRLADEGTDTQYF
CDR3 DNA: TGTGCCAGCAGCGTAGACGGGCGGCTAGCGGACGAGGGCACAGATACGCAGTATTTT
J gene: TRBJ2-3
clone size: -
V gene: TRBV9
D gene: TRBD2
CDR3 length: 19

CDR3 protein: CASTVTSGSFQETQYF
CDR3 DNA: TGTGCCAGCACCGTGACTAGCGGGAGCTTCCAAGAGACCCAGTACTTC
J gene: TRBJ2-5
clone size: -
V gene: TRBV28
D gene: TRBD2
CDR3 length: 16

CDR3 protein: CASSEGGPYEQYF
CDR3 DNA: TGTGCCAGCAGTGAGGGCGGGCCCTACGAGCAGTACTTC
J gene: TRBJ2-7
clone size: -
V gene: TRBV2
D gene: -
CDR3 length: 13

CDR3 protein: CASSEEGLSNQPQHF
CDR3 DNA: TGTGCCAGCAGTGAAGAAGGGCTTAGCAATCAGCCCCAGCATTTT
J gene: TRBJ1-5
clone size: -
V gene: TRBV2
D gene: -
CDR3 length: 15

CDR3 protein: CASKLIGDRNEQFF
CDR3 DNA: TGTGCCAGCAAACTAATCGGGGACAGGAATGAGCAGTTCTTC
J gene: TRBJ2-1
clone size: -
V gene: TRBV19
D gene: TRBD1
CDR3 length: 14

CDR3 protein: CASSLVGSYNEQFF
CDR3 DNA: TGTGCCAGCAGCTTGGTCGGCAGTTACAATGAGCAGTTCTTC
J gene: TRBJ2-1
clone size: -
V gene: TRBV7-2
D gene: -
CDR3 length: 14

CDR3 protein: CASRNSRGGREQYF
CDR3 DNA: TGTGCCAGCAGGAACAGCAGGGGGGGTCGGGAGCAGTACTTC
J gene: TRBJ2-7
clone size: -
V gene: TRBV7-8
D gene: -
CDR3 length: 14

CDR3 protein: CASSLDLSYGDTQHF
CDR3 DNA: TGTGCCAGCAGCTTAGATCTTTCTTACGGGGACACCCAGCATTTT
J gene: TRBJ1-5
clone size: -
V gene: TRBV7-2
D gene: -
CDR3 length: 15

CDR3 protein: CASIGTSGSNEQFF
CDR3 DNA: TGTGCCAGCATCGGGACTAGCGGGAGTAATGAGCAGTTCTTC
J gene: TRBJ2-1
clone size: once
V gene: TRBV6-6
D gene: TRBD2
CDR3 length: 14

CDR3 protein: CASSLSVLSYEQYF
CDR3 DNA: TGCGCCAGCAGCTTATCCGTGCTCTCCTACGAGCAGTACTTC
J gene: TRBJ2-7
clone size: -
V gene: TRBV5-1
D gene: -
CDR3 length: 14

CDR3 protein: CASSSNWSNYGYTF
CDR3 DNA: TGTGCCAGCAGTTCCAATTGGTCTAACTATGGCTACACCTTC
J gene: TRBJ1-2
clone size: once
V gene: TRBV28
D gene: -
CDR3 length: 14

CDR3 protein: CASSLSGRVKETQYF
CDR3 DNA: TGTGCCAGCAGTTTATCTGGACGGGTTAAAGAGACCCAGTACTTC
J gene: TRBJ2-5
clone size: once
V gene: TRBV28
D gene: -
CDR3 length: 15

CDR3 protein: CASSEFASGLAGVEQFF
CDR3 DNA: TGCGCCAGCAGTGAGTTTGCATCGGGACTAGCGGGAGTTGAGCAGTTCTTC
J gene: TRBJ2-1
clone size: -
V gene: TRBV10-1
D gene: TRBD2
CDR3 length: 17

CDR3 protein: CASSLGTSLEQYF
CDR3 DNA: TGTGCCAGCAGCCTCGGGACTAGCCTGGAGCAGTACTTC
J gene: TRBJ2-7
clone size: -
V gene: TRBV27
D gene: TRBD2
CDR3 length: 13

CDR3 protein: CASSTGERTRWQYF
CDR3 DNA: TGTGCCAGCAGTACAGGGGAAAGGACACGTTGGCAGTACTTC
J gene: TRBJ2-7
clone size: -
V gene: TRBV28
D gene: TRBD1
CDR3 length: 14

CDR3 protein: CASSELYTGELFF
CDR3 DNA: TGTGCCAGCAGTGAGTTGTACACCGGGGAGCTGTTTTTT
J gene: TRBJ2-2
clone size: -
V gene: TRBV2
D gene: -
CDR3 length: 13

CDR3 protein: CASSLVGTGELFF
CDR3 DNA: TGCGCCAGCAGCTTGGTAGGCACCGGGGAGCTGTTTTTT
J gene: TRBJ2-2
clone size: -
V gene: TRBV5-1
D gene: -
CDR3 length: 13

CDR3 protein: CASSDAGVFEQYF
CDR3 DNA: TGCGCCAGCAGTGACGCGGGTGTGTTTGAGCAGTACTTC
J gene: TRBJ2-7
clone size: -
V gene: TRBV10-1
D gene: -
CDR3 length: 13

CDR3 protein: CASSQTYNIRANQPQHF
CDR3 DNA: TGTGCCAGCAGCCAAACGTATAATATAAGAGCGAATCAGCCCCAGCATTTT
J gene: TRBJ1-5
clone size: -
V gene: TRBV7-3
D gene: -
CDR3 length: 17

CDR3 protein: CASSPPSALAGRYEQYF
CDR3 DNA: TGTGCCAGCAGCCCCCCCTCCGCACTAGCGGGCCGCTACGAGCAGTACTTC
J gene: TRBJ2-7
clone size: -
V gene: TRBV7-9
D gene: TRBD2
CDR3 length: 17

CDR3 protein: CASSPRWSGKNTGELFF
CDR3 DNA: TGTGCCAGCTCACCACGATGGAGCGGGAAAAACACCGGGGAGCTGTTTTTT
J gene: TRBJ2-2
clone size: -
V gene: TRBV18
D gene: TRBD2
CDR3 length: 17

CDR3 protein: CASSLRVRETQYF
CDR3 DNA: TGTGCCAGCAGCTTAAGAGTTAGAGAGACCCAGTACTTC
J gene: TRBJ2-5
clone size: -
V gene: TRBV7-6
D gene: -
CDR3 length: 13

CDR3 protein: CSVLLARPTNEQFF
CDR3 DNA: TGCAGCGTTTTGCTAGCGAGGCCTACGAATGAGCAGTTCTTC
J gene: TRBJ2-1
clone size: -
V gene: TRBV29-1
D gene: -
CDR3 length: 14

CDR3 protein: CASSVSSANNEQFF
CDR3 DNA: TGTGCCAGCAGCGTGTCTAGCGCCAACAATGAGCAGTTCTTC
J gene: TRBJ2-1
clone size: -
V gene: TRBV9
D gene: -
CDR3 length: 14

CDR3 protein: CASSRSVVLAGSDTQYF
CDR3 DNA: TGTGCCAGCAGCCGTAGCGTTGTGCTAGCGGGGTCAGATACGCAGTATTTT
J gene: TRBJ2-3
clone size: -
V gene: TRBV9
D gene: TRBD2
CDR3 length: 17

CDR3 protein: CASSYFETGSSYEQYF
CDR3 DNA: TGTGCCAGCAGTTATTTTGAGACAGGGAGCTCCTACGAGCAGTACTTC
J gene: TRBJ2-7
clone size: -
V gene: TRBV6-9
D gene: TRBD1
CDR3 length: 16

CDR3 protein: CASRTSGYYEQYF
CDR3 DNA: TGTGCCAGCAGAACCTCGGGATACTACGAGCAGTACTTC
J gene: TRBJ2-7
clone size: -
V gene: TRBV25-1
D gene: -
CDR3 length: 13

CDR3 protein: CASSSQPEQYF
CDR3 DNA: TGTGCCAGCAGCTCCCAGCCCGAGCAGTACTTC
J gene: TRBJ2-7
clone size: -
V gene: TRBV11-2
D gene: -
CDR3 length: 11

CDR3 protein: CASSQGTALSYGYTF
CDR3 DNA: TGCGCCAGCAGCCAGGGGACAGCTCTCTCCTATGGCTACACCTTC
J gene: TRBJ1-2
clone size: -
V gene: TRBV4-3
D gene: TRBD1
CDR3 length: 15

CDR3 protein: CASSLLPGQTGAFF
CDR3 DNA: TGTGCCAGCAGCTTACTACCCGGACAGACCGGAGCTTTCTTT
J gene: TRBJ1-1
clone size: -
V gene: TRBV7-9
D gene: -
CDR3 length: 14